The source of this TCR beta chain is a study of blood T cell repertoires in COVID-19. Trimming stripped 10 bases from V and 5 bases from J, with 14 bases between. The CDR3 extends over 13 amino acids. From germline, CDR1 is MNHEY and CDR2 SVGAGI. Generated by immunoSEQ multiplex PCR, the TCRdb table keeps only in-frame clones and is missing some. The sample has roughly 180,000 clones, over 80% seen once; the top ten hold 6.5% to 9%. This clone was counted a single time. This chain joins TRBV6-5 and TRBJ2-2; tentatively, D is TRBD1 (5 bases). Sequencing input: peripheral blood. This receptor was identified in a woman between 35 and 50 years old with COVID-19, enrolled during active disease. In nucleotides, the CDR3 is TGTGCCACCAGAAGAAGGACAACCGGGGAGCTGTTTTTT. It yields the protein CATRRRTTGELFF.